This TCR beta chain stems from a study of T cell changes during pregnancy in multiple sclerosis. Using immunoSEQ multiplex PCR, the repertoire was profiled, and TCRdb retains in-frame clones only, with some absent. The sample lists tens of thousands of clones, 80% to 95% occurring once. Between the trimmed V and J ends, which lost 0 bases and 0 bases, there was a span of 8 bases. The CDR3 is 16 residues long. Germline CDR1 reads MNHEY; CDR2 reads SMNVEV (reference sequence). This clone was observed once. This specimen consisted of peripheral blood, obtained in the third trimester of pregnancy. The clonotype comes from a female donor in good health, enrolled as a control in a pregnancy study. The chain uses TRBV27 and TRBJ1-4; D is ambiguous. CDR3 sequence: CASSLSIDTTNEKLFF. In DNA, the CDR3 is TGTGCCAGCAGTTTATCAATAGACACAACTAATGAAAAACTGTTTTTT.